The rows below give T cell receptor beta chains drawn from one sample of a study of radiotherapy plus CTLA-4 blockade in lung cancer. The protocol was immunoSEQ multiplex PCR, while the TCRdb copy is restricted to in-frame clones and leaves out a portion. The repertoire holds tens of thousands of clones, with approximately 79% as singletons. The source was peripheral blood, collected from a patient treated with radiotherapy plus ipilimumab. The receptors stem from a human donor with non-small cell lung cancer whose response to radiotherapy plus ipilimumab could not be evaluated. Some clones in this sample may be carry-over from other donors' samples. The conserved cysteine and the conserved F or W are not part of the CDR3 here. A D gene is named only where the DNA matches it firmly. The size entry is marked missing in some rows and otherwise reads once, few, many or a size class.

abundance: -
d_gene: TRBD2
v_gene: TRBV13
j_gene: TRBJ2-7
CDR3aa: ARASGAYEQY

abundance: few
d_gene: TRBD1
v_gene: TRBV10-3
j_gene: TRBJ1-2
CDR3aa: AIRPTGEDGYT

abundance: -
d_gene: -
v_gene: TRBV28
j_gene: TRBJ2-7
CDR3aa: ASSLSRALSFSYEQY

abundance: once
d_gene: -
v_gene: TRBV9
j_gene: TRBJ1-1
CDR3aa: ASSPSTGRGRAF

abundance: -
d_gene: -
v_gene: TRBV5-1
j_gene: TRBJ2-7
CDR3aa: ASSLANVAGEQY

abundance: -
d_gene: TRBD1
v_gene: TRBV6-5
j_gene: TRBJ2-2
CDR3aa: ASSPRGSGELF

abundance: few
d_gene: TRBD1
v_gene: TRBV11-3
j_gene: TRBJ2-2
CDR3aa: ASSPGQGASNTGELF

abundance: -
d_gene: TRBD1
v_gene: TRBV7-2
j_gene: TRBJ2-5
CDR3aa: ASSLASSGGETQY

abundance: -
d_gene: -
v_gene: TRBV4-3
j_gene: TRBJ1-2
CDR3aa: ASSLRREGGYGYT

abundance: -
d_gene: -
v_gene: TRBV5-1
j_gene: TRBJ1-4
CDR3aa: ASSPDKLNEKLF

abundance: -
d_gene: -
v_gene: TRBV7-8
j_gene: TRBJ1-6
CDR3aa: ASSLMGSADSPLH

abundance: -
d_gene: TRBD1
v_gene: TRBV6-5
j_gene: TRBJ1-4
CDR3aa: ASSYLQGRGEKLF

abundance: once
d_gene: TRBD2
v_gene: TRBV2
j_gene: TRBJ2-7
CDR3aa: ASSGRGGHEQY